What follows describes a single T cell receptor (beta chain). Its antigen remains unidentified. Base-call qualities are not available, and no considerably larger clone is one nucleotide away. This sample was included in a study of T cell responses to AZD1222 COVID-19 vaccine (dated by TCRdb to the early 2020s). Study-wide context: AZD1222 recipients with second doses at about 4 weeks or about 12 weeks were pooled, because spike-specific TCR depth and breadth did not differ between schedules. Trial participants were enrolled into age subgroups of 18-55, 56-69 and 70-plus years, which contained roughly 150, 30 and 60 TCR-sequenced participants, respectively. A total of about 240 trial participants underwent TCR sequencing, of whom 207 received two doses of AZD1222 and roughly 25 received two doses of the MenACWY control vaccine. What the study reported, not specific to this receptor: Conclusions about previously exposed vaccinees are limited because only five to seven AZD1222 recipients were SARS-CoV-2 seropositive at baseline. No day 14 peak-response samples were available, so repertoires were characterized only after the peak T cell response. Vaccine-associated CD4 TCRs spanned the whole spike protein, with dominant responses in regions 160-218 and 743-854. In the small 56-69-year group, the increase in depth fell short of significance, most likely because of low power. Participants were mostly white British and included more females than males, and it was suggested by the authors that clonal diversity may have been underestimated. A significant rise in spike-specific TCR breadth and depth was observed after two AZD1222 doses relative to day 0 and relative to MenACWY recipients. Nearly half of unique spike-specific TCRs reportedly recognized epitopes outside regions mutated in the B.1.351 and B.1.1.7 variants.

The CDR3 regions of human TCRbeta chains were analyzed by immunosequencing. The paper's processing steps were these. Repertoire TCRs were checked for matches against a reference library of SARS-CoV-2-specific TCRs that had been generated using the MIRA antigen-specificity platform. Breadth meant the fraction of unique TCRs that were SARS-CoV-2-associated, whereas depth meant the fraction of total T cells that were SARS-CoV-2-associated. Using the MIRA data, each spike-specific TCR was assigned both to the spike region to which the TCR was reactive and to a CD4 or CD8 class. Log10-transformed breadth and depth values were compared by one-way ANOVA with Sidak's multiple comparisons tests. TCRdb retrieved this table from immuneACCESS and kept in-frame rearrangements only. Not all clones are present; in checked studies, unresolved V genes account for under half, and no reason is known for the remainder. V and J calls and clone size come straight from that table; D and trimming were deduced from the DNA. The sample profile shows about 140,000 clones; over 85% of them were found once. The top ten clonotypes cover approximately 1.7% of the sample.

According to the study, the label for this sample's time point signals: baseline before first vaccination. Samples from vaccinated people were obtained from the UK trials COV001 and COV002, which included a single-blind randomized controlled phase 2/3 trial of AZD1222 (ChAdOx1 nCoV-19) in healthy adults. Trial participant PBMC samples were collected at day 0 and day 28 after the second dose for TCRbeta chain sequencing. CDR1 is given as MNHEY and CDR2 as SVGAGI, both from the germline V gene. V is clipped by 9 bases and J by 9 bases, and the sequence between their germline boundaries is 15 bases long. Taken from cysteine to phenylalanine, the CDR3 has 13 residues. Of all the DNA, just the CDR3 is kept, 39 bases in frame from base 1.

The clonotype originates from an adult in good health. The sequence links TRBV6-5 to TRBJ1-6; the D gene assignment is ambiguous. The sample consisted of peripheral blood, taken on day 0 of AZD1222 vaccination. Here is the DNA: TGTGCCAGTCGTGGAGGAATGGTTTCACCCCTCCACTTT. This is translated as CASRGGMVSPLHF.